The entry below gives a single T cell receptor (beta chain) sequence along with its context. Antigen specificity is unknown. Generated by immunoSEQ multiplex PCR, the TCRdb table keeps only in-frame clones and is missing some. The table records 55,000 to 65,000 clones, 60% to 80% of them present only once. This sample was taken from a study of T cell responses to AZD1222 COVID-19 vaccine. Overall study findings and caveats: Of the AZD1222 recipients, only five to seven were seropositive at baseline. In a largely white British group with more females than males, clonal diversity was possibly underestimated. Spike was spanned by vaccine-associated CD4 TCRs, with dominance at 160-218 and 743-854.

The CDR3 runs to 12 residues. Germline CDR1 LGHDT, CDR2 YNNKEL (reference sequence). The ends were cut back, 8 bases at V and 1 base at J, with 6 bases in the middle. This TCR came from an adult who received the AZD1222 COVID-19 vaccine. The specimen comprised peripheral blood, sampled 28 days after the second AZD1222 dose. The V gene is TRBV3-1 (or the pseudogene TRBV3-2), the J gene TRBJ2-1; D is unresolved. The CDR3 loop reads CASARSYNEQFF. As DNA, the CDR3 is TGTGCCAGCGCGCGTTCCTACAATGAGCAGTTCTTC.